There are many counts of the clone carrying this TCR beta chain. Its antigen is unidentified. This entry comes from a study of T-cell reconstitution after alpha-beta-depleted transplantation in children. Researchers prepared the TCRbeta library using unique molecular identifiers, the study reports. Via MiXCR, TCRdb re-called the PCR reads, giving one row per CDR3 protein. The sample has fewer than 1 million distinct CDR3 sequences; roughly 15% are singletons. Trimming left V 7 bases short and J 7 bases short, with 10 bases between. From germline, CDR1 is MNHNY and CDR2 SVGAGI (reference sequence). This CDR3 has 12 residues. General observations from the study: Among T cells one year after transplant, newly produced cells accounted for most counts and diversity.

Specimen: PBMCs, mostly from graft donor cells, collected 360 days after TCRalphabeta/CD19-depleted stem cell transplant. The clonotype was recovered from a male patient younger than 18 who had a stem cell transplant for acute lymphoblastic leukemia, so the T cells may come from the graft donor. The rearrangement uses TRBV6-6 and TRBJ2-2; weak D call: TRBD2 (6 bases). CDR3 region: CASILGGGELFF. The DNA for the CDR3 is TGTGCCAGCATCCTGGGGGGCGGGGAGCTGTTTTTT.